The T cell receptor (beta chain) under discussion was sequenced for a study of a mutant IDH1 vaccine in newly diagnosed glioma. Background on the study: Patients got radiotherapy, temozolomide, or both beforehand, and most got both.

The CDR3 covers 16 residues. Germline-derived CDR1 and CDR2 are MNHEY and SMNVEV (reference sequence). V gave up 5 bases and J gave up 4 bases; unmatched junction bases: 11. Turning to this clone: Its antigen is unknown.

The repertoire was sequenced with immunoSEQ multiplex PCR; TCRdb's copy has only in-frame clones and lacks some. Altogether about 46,000 clones are present, roughly 88% being singletons, with the ten largest covering 2.4%. Time point in this sample: baseline, week 1 (first vaccination visit). This sample's treatment: pre-vaccination baseline after standard-of-care therapy. The astrocytomas were IDH1-mutant, ATRX-negative, and WHO grade 3 or 4. General study findings and limits: With respect to changes in top peripheral T cell clonotypes, pseudoprogression seemed unrelated. Of the patients, 85% to 95% had vaccine-induced immune responses.

The starting material was PBMCs, obtained from a glioma patient treated with radiotherapy, temozolomide or both. The chain links TRBV27 to TRBJ1-2, with TRBD1 identical over 9 bases. This TCR was recovered from a man in his forties with glioma. The CDR3 sequence: CASSADQVGQGYGYTF. The CDR3 bases are TGTGCCAGCAGTGCCGACCAGGTGGGACAGGGCTATGGCTACACCTTC.